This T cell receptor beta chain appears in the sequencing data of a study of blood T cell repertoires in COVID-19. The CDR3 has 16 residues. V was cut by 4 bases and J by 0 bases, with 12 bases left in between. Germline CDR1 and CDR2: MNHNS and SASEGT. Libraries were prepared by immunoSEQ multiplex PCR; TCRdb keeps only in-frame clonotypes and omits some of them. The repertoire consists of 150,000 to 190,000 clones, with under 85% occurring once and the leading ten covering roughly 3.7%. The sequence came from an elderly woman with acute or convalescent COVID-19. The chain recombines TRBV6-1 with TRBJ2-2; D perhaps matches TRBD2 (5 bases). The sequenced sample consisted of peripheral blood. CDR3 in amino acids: CASSGTDWPNTGELFF. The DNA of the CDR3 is TGTGCCAGCAGTGGCACGGACTGGCCGAACACCGGGGAGCTGTTTTTT.